The source of this T cell receptor beta chain is a study of cytomegalovirus exposure and HLA in healthy donors. Study outcomes and limitations: A few chains linked to CMV were shown in vitro to be specific for CMV antigens.

The germline gives CDR1 MNHEY, CDR2 SVGAGI. The CDR3 is 15 residues long. V shed 3 bases and J 4 bases; nucleotides not matched to a gene: 4. With regard to this clone: The antigen remains unidentified.

The PCR contained 60 Vbeta and 13 Jbeta primers. Produced via immunoSEQ multiplex PCR; TCRdb's table is partial and in-frame only. Of 250,000 to 350,000 clones listed, roughly 88% were seen once; the top ten hold less than 4.5%. The clonotype was recovered from a man aged 35 to 55 in good health and CMV-seropositive. The J gene is TRBJ1-1, the V gene TRBV6-5, with 11 positions matching TRBD1. What was sequenced was PBMCs. The CDR3 reads CASSYRTGGGTEAFF. The CDR3 DNA follows: TGTGCCAGCAGTTATCGGACAGGGGGCGGCACTGAAGCTTTCTTT.